Following are 3 T cell receptor beta chains from one sample sequenced in a study of CD8 T cells in ankylosing spondylitis (TCRdb year 2017). Summary of the overall study and its limitations: Blood from ankylosing spondylitis patients appeared to be characterized by a TCR beta motif composed of several highly homologous amino acid variants.

No antigen has been assigned to these receptors. Libraries were built with 5' RACE. Sequencing was carried out with an Illumina HiSeq 2500. The public reads were reprocessed in TCRdb via fastp at Q25 and MiXCR, keeping in-frame beta chains. One record per CDR3 amino acid sequence lists the most common genes and DNA. The sample yields about 330,000 distinct CDR3 sequences; under 8.5% were counted once. The leading ten clones occupy 14% to 15% of the sample. The specimen was blood, either unsorted or a sorted T cell fraction (not recorded which). Receptor source: a male donor with ankylosing spondylitis.

CDR3 sequence: CSARFTGQGGQPQHF. DNA of the CDR3: TGCAGTGCTAGATTTACCGGACAGGGGGGTCAGCCCCAGCATTTT. The V and J genes are TRBV20-1 and TRBJ1-5; 10 nucleotides align to TRBD1. The trim removed 2 bases at V and 6 bases at J, leaving 7 bases unmatched. CDR1 and CDR2 (germline): DFQATT, SNEGSKA (reference sequence). CDR3 size: 15 residues.

This clonotype was recorded a few times. V and J are TRBV12-3 or TRBV12-4 and TRBJ2-5; 8 bases fit TRBD1. The junction had 8 bases not matched to a gene; V was cut back by 3 bases and J by 2 bases. The CDR3 loop spans 16 amino acids. The CDR3 DNA reads TGTGCCAGCAGTTTTCTAGCCTACAGGGGGCAAGAGACCCAGTACTTC. It is translated as CASSFLAYRGQETQYF.

The J gene is TRBJ1-6, the V gene TRBV12-5; D is unresolved. Deletions cut 1 base from V and 3 bases from J, with 4 bases between. Germline V gives CDR1 LGHNT, CDR2 FRNRAP. This CDR3 comprises 14 residues. CDR3 DNA sequence: TGTGCTAGTGGTTTGGATGGCTATAATTCACCCCTCCACTTT. Translating it yields CASGLDGYNSPLHF.